These T cell receptor beta chains were read from a single sample in a study of blood T cell repertoires in COVID-19. Profiled with immunoSEQ multiplex PCR; TCRdb holds only in-frame clones, not every one. The sample holds about 80,000 clones, more than 70% seen once. Sample: peripheral blood. Source of these receptors: a man between 65 and 85 years old with active or convalescent COVID-19. CDR3s leave out the opening cysteine and the closing phenylalanine or tryptophan.

>TRBJ2-1|TRBV27
ASSLSGAYNEQF
>TRBJ2-5|TRBV5-4
ASSLDSGLKTQY
>TRBJ2-5|TRBV28
ASSFSTGSQETQY
>TRBJ1-4|TRBV19
AGSRGINEKLF
>TRBJ1-4|TRBV10-3
AISETLASGREKLF
>TRBJ2-3|TRBV5-4
ASSAFSGSTDTQY
>TRBJ2-3|TRBV5-1
ASSIGLASTDTQY
>TRBJ1-3|TRBV3-1/TRBV3-2
ASSQDFRGGTIY
>TRBJ2-5|TRBV4-2
ASSLREGRDIETQY
>TRBJ1-3|TRBV19
ASIGWQAGNTIY
>TRBJ2-3|TRBV18
ASSRNRGFTDTQY
>TRBJ1-3|TRBV9
ASSARGNTIY
>TRBJ1-3|TRBV6-5
ASSYGQDSGNTIY
>TRBJ1-4|TRBV2
ASNSDSVEKLF
>TRBJ1-2|TRBV5-4
ASSLVGVAEEVRYT
>TRBJ2-7|TRBV10-3
AITGGGEQY
>TRBJ2-5|TRBV7-9
ASSLIAGTRGVGETQY
>TRBJ2-7|TRBV5-1
ASSTRDRGTADEQY
>TRBJ2-5|TRBV6-6
ASSTRDRETQY
>TRBJ2-5|TRBV3-1/TRBV3-2
ASSHEGALKTQY
>TRBJ1-4|TRBV15
ATSRDLESPLF
>TRBJ1-5|TRBV7-9
ASSLSPEDQPQH
>TRBJ2-2|TRBV7-7
ASSLGQGYTGELF